This is a list of T cell receptor beta chains from one sample in a study of cytotoxic CD8 clonotypes in ibrutinib-treated CLL. TCRdb's table, derived via immunoSEQ multiplex PCR, lists solely in-frame clones and lacks some. The sample yields some 200,000 clones, 70% seen once. Sequencing used PBMCs, obtained after 12 months of ibrutinib treatment. These receptors came from a human donor with chronic lymphocytic leukemia. CDR3s include the opening cysteine and the closing phenylalanine or tryptophan. Fields, in order: D gene, J gene, clone size, V gene, CDR3 protein, CDR3 DNA. The D gene is left open where the match is weak. Rows give clone size only sometimes, using once, few, many, or a class for an expanded clone.

D gene: NA
J gene: TRBJ2-7
clone size: few
V gene: TRBV6-6
CDR3 protein: CASRSRSPGEQYF
CDR3 DNA: TGTGCCAGCAGGAGCCGGTCCCCGGGAGAGCAGTACTTC

D gene: NA
J gene: TRBJ2-3
clone size: NA
V gene: TRBV5-1
CDR3 protein: CASSLGGRVLDTQYF
CDR3 DNA: TGCGCCAGCAGCTTGGGGGGCAGAGTCCTAGATACGCAGTATTTT

D gene: NA
J gene: TRBJ1-1
clone size: few
V gene: TRBV30
CDR3 protein: CAWSLVTEAFF
CDR3 DNA: TGTGCCTGGTCCCTGGTTACTGAAGCTTTCTTT

D gene: NA
J gene: TRBJ2-2
clone size: NA
V gene: TRBV12-5
CDR3 protein: CASGLQNTGELFF
CDR3 DNA: TGTGCTAGTGGTTTACAGAACACCGGGGAGCTGTTTTTT

D gene: NA
J gene: TRBJ1-6
clone size: NA
V gene: TRBV6-1
CDR3 protein: CASSGRRPNNSPLHF
CDR3 DNA: TGTGCCAGCAGTGGTAGGAGGCCTAATAATTCACCCCTCCACTTT

D gene: TRBD1
J gene: TRBJ1-1
clone size: NA
V gene: TRBV30
CDR3 protein: CACNKQGAAMGTEAFF
CDR3 DNA: TGTGCCTGCAATAAGCAGGGGGCGGCGATGGGCACTGAAGCTTTCTTT

D gene: TRBD1
J gene: TRBJ1-5
clone size: NA
V gene: TRBV27
CDR3 protein: CASKPGQGAQPQHF
CDR3 DNA: TGTGCCAGCAAACCGGGACAGGGGGCTCAGCCCCAGCATTTT

D gene: TRBD2
J gene: TRBJ2-3
clone size: NA
V gene: TRBV19
CDR3 protein: CASSIASASGSHADTQYF
CDR3 DNA: TGTGCCAGTAGTATAGCGTCGGCTAGCGGGAGTCATGCAGATACGCAGTATTTT

D gene: TRBD1
J gene: TRBJ2-2
clone size: once
V gene: TRBV7-9
CDR3 protein: CASSLPGQGAGELFF
CDR3 DNA: TGTGCCAGCAGCTTGCCCGGACAGGGCGCCGGGGAGCTGTTTTTT

D gene: NA
J gene: TRBJ1-1
clone size: once
V gene: TRBV7-6
CDR3 protein: CASSLGTEAFF
CDR3 DNA: TGTGCCAGCAGCTTAGGTACTGAAGCTTTCTTT

D gene: TRBD1
J gene: TRBJ1-4
clone size: NA
V gene: TRBV29-1
CDR3 protein: CSVGDRTNEKLFF
CDR3 DNA: TGCAGCGTTGGGGACAGAACTAATGAAAAACTGTTTTTT

D gene: NA
J gene: TRBJ2-7
clone size: NA
V gene: TRBV5-8
CDR3 protein: CASSYTDGYEQYF
CDR3 DNA: TGTGCCAGCAGTTATACCGACGGCTACGAGCAGTACTTC

D gene: NA
J gene: TRBJ2-7
clone size: few
V gene: TRBV7-2
CDR3 protein: CASSPSREQYF
CDR3 DNA: TGTGCCAGCAGCCCTAGTCGGGAGCAGTACTTC

D gene: TRBD1
J gene: TRBJ2-7
clone size: once
V gene: TRBV5-1
CDR3 protein: CASSPGDRGYEQYF
CDR3 DNA: TGCGCCAGCAGCCCCGGGGACAGGGGCTACGAGCAGTACTTC

D gene: NA
J gene: TRBJ1-2
clone size: NA
V gene: TRBV7-8
CDR3 protein: CASSPEGQGYGYTF
CDR3 DNA: TGTGCCAGCAGCCCCGAGGGGCAGGGCTATGGCTACACCTTC

D gene: NA
J gene: TRBJ2-5
clone size: NA
V gene: TRBV20-1
CDR3 protein: CSVDGAGTQYF
CDR3 DNA: TGCAGTGTTGACGGGGCGGGGACCCAGTACTTC

D gene: NA
J gene: TRBJ2-7
clone size: once
V gene: TRBV2
CDR3 protein: CASSEAGSSYEQYF
CDR3 DNA: TGTGCCAGCAGTGAAGCGGGGAGCTCCTACGAGCAGTACTTC

D gene: NA
J gene: TRBJ1-1
clone size: NA
V gene: TRBV18
CDR3 protein: CASSLGESTEAFF
CDR3 DNA: TGTGCCAGCTCACTGGGGGAGAGCACTGAAGCTTTCTTT

D gene: NA
J gene: TRBJ1-2
clone size: NA
V gene: TRBV6-5
CDR3 protein: CASSYRAPINYGYTF
CDR3 DNA: TGTGCCAGCAGTTACCGGGCTCCAATTAACTATGGCTACACCTTC

D gene: NA
J gene: TRBJ1-5
clone size: NA
V gene: TRBV19
CDR3 protein: CASSLNNQPQHF
CDR3 DNA: TGTGCCAGTAGTTTGAACAATCAGCCCCAGCATTTT

D gene: NA
J gene: TRBJ1-5
clone size: few
V gene: TRBV2
CDR3 protein: CASNQLDGPMAQHF
CDR3 DNA: TGTGCCAGCAACCAACTGGACGGGCCTATGGCCCAGCATTTT

D gene: NA
J gene: TRBJ2-6
clone size: NA
V gene: TRBV18
CDR3 protein: CASSPRESGGANVLTF
CDR3 DNA: TGTGCCAGCTCACCACGAGAGTCTGGTGGGGCCAACGTCCTGACTTTC

D gene: NA
J gene: TRBJ1-1
clone size: NA
V gene: TRBV30
CDR3 protein: CALNRPADTEAFF
CDR3 DNA: TGTGCCTTAAACAGGCCGGCGGACACTGAAGCTTTCTTT

D gene: NA
J gene: TRBJ2-3
clone size: NA
V gene: TRBV19
CDR3 protein: CASSDRVSTDTQYF
CDR3 DNA: TGTGCCAGTAGTGATAGGGTCAGCACAGATACGCAGTATTTT